The rows below give T cell receptor beta chains drawn from one sample of a study of cytomegalovirus exposure and HLA in healthy donors. Profiling relied on immunoSEQ multiplex PCR, and the TCRdb table lists in-frame clones only, not all of them. The sample includes under 150,000 clones, more than 65% of them seen just once. Material for sequencing was PBMCs. These receptors were collected from a man in his fifties in good health and CMV-seronegative. Both conserved end residues are part of each CDR3. The order of the fields is V gene, D gene, clone size, CDR3 length, J gene, CDR3 protein, CDR3 DNA. The D gene is left open where the match is weak. Part of the rows lack a size; the others show once, few, many or a class for expanded clones.

TRBV19	TRBD2	-	18	TRBJ2-7	CASSISFRGGPKSYEQYF	TGTGCCAGTAGTATAAGCTTTCGGGGGGGGCCCAAGTCCTACGAGCAGTACTTC
TRBV29-1	-	-	12	TRBJ1-2	CSVELLNYGYTF	TGCAGCGTTGAGCTACTTAACTATGGCTACACCTTC
TRBV6-5	TRBD2	-	16	TRBJ2-3	CASSYQGGGATDTQYF	TGTGCCAGCAGTTATCAAGGCGGGGGGGCGACAGATACGCAGTATTTT
TRBV18	TRBD1	-	17	TRBJ2-7	CASSPQDRVKVSYEQYF	TGTGCCAGCTCACCACAGGACAGGGTAAAAGTATCCTACGAGCAGTACTTC
TRBV29-1	TRBD2	-	14	TRBJ2-1	CSVVAGGQGGEQFF	TGCAGCGTTGTGGCGGGGGGCCAAGGGGGTGAGCAGTTCTTC
TRBV13	-	-	15	TRBJ2-7	CASSLRGRVPYEQYF	TGTGCCAGCAGCTTAAGGGGCAGGGTTCCCTACGAGCAGTACTTC
TRBV4-1	TRBD2	-	21	TRBJ2-5	CASSPRGGGTSGGAYQETQYF	TGCGCCAGCAGCCCCCGGGGGGGCGGGACTAGCGGGGGGGCGTACCAAGAGACCCAGTACTTC
TRBV2	-	-	14	TRBJ2-7	CASLSVMGRYEQYF	TGTGCCAGCCTGAGCGTAATGGGGCGCTACGAGCAGTACTTC
TRBV27	-	few	14	TRBJ1-1	CATAYRVGNTEAFF	TGTGCCACCGCCTACAGGGTGGGGAACACTGAAGCTTTCTTT
TRBV9	-	-	13	TRBJ2-6	CASSVEGVNVLTF	TGTGCCAGCAGCGTAGAAGGGGTCAACGTCCTGACTTTC